This paragraph covers one T cell receptor beta chain sequence. Its antigen remains unknown. TCRdb re-called the PCR reads through MiXCR. The data contain approximately 60,000 clones, under 30% of them singletons. The CDR3 loop spans 17 amino acids. In germline, CDR1 is LGHNT, CDR2 FRNRAP. Deletions cut 4 bases from V and 0 bases from J, with 16 bases between. This record belongs to a study of metastatic and nonmetastatic thyroid tumors. Study-wide points: For both blood and tumor, malignant thyroid tumors reportedly showed significantly higher TCR beta diversity than benign nodules did.

Among the patients, none had received any treatment before thyroid surgery. This receptor was taken from a female donor with papillary thyroid cancer or a benign thyroid nodule (not recorded which). Some clones in this sample may be carry-over from other donors' samples. Sequencing input: blood. The V call is TRBV12-5, the J call TRBJ1-3; a weak D match, TRBD1 (6 bases). CDR3 region: CASGSPIGGYSGNTIYF. The CDR3 DNA reads TGTGCTAGTGGTTCCCCCATAGGGGGGTACTCTGGAAACACCATATATTTT.